The rows below give T cell receptor beta chains drawn from one sample of a study of graft-versus-host responses after intestinal transplantation. These receptors' targets are unknown. Data came from immunoSEQ multiplex PCR; TCRdb stores just in-frame clones and leaves some out. The sample lists more than 95,000 clones; approximately 90% were seen once. Sequencing used unstimulated CD4+ T cells sorted from spleen or lymph node cells, obtained before intestinal transplant. The receptors here all came from a human donor who received an intestinal transplant. Each CDR3 is given with its conserved first and last residue. The D gene is left open where the match is weak. Some rows mark clone size as missing; the rest say once, few, many or name a class of expanded clone.

CASSSTGTSANTGELFF TGCGCCAGCAGCTCTACCGGGACTAGCGCGAACACCGGGGAGCTGTTTTTT TRBD2 TRBJ2-2 TRBV5-1 .
CAISTGGGYEQYF TGTGCCATCAGTACAGGGGGCGGGTACGAGCAGTACTTC TRBD1 TRBJ2-7 TRBV10-3 .
CASSYNRGDEAFF TGTGCCAGCAGTTACAATAGGGGTGATGAAGCTTTCTTT . TRBJ1-1 TRBV6-6 .
CAWSVTWRGGLRNEQFF TGTGCCTGGAGTGTAACGTGGCGGGGGGGCCTAAGGAATGAGCAGTTCTTC TRBD2 TRBJ2-1 TRBV30 .
CATSRARGTGANVLTF TGTGCCACCAGCAGAGCCAGGGGAACTGGGGCCAACGTCCTGACTTTC . TRBJ2-6 TRBV15 .
CASNAQGGPYGYTF TGTGCCAGCAACGCCCAGGGAGGTCCCTATGGCTACACCTTC . TRBJ1-2 TRBV6-5 .
CASSEVSPETQYF TGTGCCAGCAGTGAGGTCAGTCCGGAGACCCAGTACTTC . TRBJ2-5 TRBV25-1 few
CASSPQGAYGANVLTF TGCGCCAGCAGCCCCCAGGGGGCGTATGGGGCCAACGTCCTGACTTTC TRBD1 TRBJ2-6 TRBV4-1 .
CASSVTYEQYF TGTGCCAGCAGCGTTACCTACGAGCAGTACTTC . TRBJ2-7 TRBV11-2 .
CASSGQDRRETQYF TGTGCCAGCAGTGGGCAGGACAGGAGAGAGACCCAGTACTTC TRBD1 TRBJ2-5 TRBV6-1 .
CASSQVTGTPLHF TGCGCCAGCAGCCAAGTTACGGGGACACCCCTCCACTTT . TRBJ1-6 TRBV4-3 few
CASSVGPFRSGYTF TGTGCCAGCAGCGTAGGCCCTTTTCGGTCTGGCTACACCTTC . TRBJ1-2 TRBV9 .
CASSEIRAGSDTQYF TGTGCCAGCAGTGAAATCAGGGCGGGATCAGATACGCAGTATTTT . TRBJ2-3 TRBV2 once
CASSSHPAGADYGYTF TGTGCCAGCAGCAGCCACCCCGCGGGTGCGGACTATGGCTACACCTTC . TRBJ1-2 TRBV21-1 .
CASSEDQTVQGDVEGYTF TGTGCCAGCAGTGAAGATCAGACGGTCCAGGGTGATGTGGAGGGCTACACCTTC . TRBJ1-2 TRBV6-1 .
CASSLGPRGPNTEAFF TGTGCCAGCAGCTTGGGTCCCAGGGGTCCGAACACTGAAGCTTTCTTT . TRBJ1-1 TRBV5-4 .
CASSERTGATEAFF TGCGCCAGCAGTGAGAGGACAGGGGCCACTGAAGCTTTCTTT TRBD1 TRBJ1-1 TRBV10-2 .
CSVDPLAGAGSYNEQFF TGCAGCGTTGATCCACTAGCGGGAGCGGGGTCCTACAATGAGCAGTTCTTC TRBD2 TRBJ2-1 TRBV29-1 .
CASSLGLAGDPTGELFF TGCGCCAGCAGCTTGGGACTAGCGGGGGACCCCACCGGGGAGCTGTTTTTT TRBD2 TRBJ2-2 TRBV5-1 .
CASSYGQGFSGYTF TGTGCCAGCAGTTACGGACAGGGATTTTCCGGCTACACCTTC TRBD1 TRBJ1-2 TRBV6-5 .
CASSRTRSYNSPLHF TGTGCCAGCAGCCGTACTCGGTCCTATAATTCACCCCTCCACTTT . TRBJ1-6 TRBV6-1 .
CASSLASPDTQYF TGTGCCAGCAGCTTAGCTAGCCCAGATACGCAGTATTTT . TRBJ2-3 TRBV7-2 .
CASSVIGDTGELFF TGCGCCAGCAGCGTCATCGGGGACACCGGGGAGCTGTTTTTT . TRBJ2-2 TRBV5-1 few
CASSEWRTGGYEQYF TGTGCCAGCAGTGAATGGCGGACAGGGGGCTACGAGCAGTACTTC TRBD1 TRBJ2-7 TRBV25-1 few
CASRTWGAGDSYNEQFF TGTGCCAGCCGTACCTGGGGAGCGGGAGACTCCTACAATGAGCAGTTCTTC TRBD2 TRBJ2-1 TRBV28 .
CASSLISVRQADTQYF TGTGCCAGCAGCTTGATTTCGGTCCGACAAGCAGATACGCAGTATTTT . TRBJ2-3 TRBV5-4 .
CASRYDSERIEQYF TGTGCCAGCAGGTATGACTCCGAACGTATCGAGCAGTACTTC . TRBJ2-7 TRBV6-5 .
CAISEWEAGQGPEKLFF TGTGCCATCAGTGAGTGGGAAGCGGGACAGGGGCCTGAAAAACTGTTTTTT TRBD1 TRBJ1-4 TRBV10-3 .
CAISDSASGRYEQYF TGTGCCATCAGTGACTCGGCTAGCGGGCGCTACGAGCAGTACTTC TRBD2 TRBJ2-7 TRBV10-3 .
CASSESLQGSAEQYF TGCGCCAGCAGTGAGTCGCTGCAGGGGTCAGCCGAGCAGTACTTC . TRBJ2-7 TRBV10-1 .
CASSPKLVETQYF TGTGCCAGCTCCCCAAAGCTCGTAGAGACCCAGTACTTC . TRBJ2-5 TRBV18 .
CASWMGPTQETQYF TGCGCCAGCTGGATGGGGCCAACCCAAGAGACCCAGTACTTC . TRBJ2-5 TRBV5-1 .
CASSLTGNTGELLF TGTGCCAGCAGTCTGACAGGGAACACCGGGGAGCTGCTTTTT TRBD1 TRBJ2-2 TRBV6-4 .
CASSLSGGALEQYF TGTGCCAGCAGCTTAAGCGGGGGGGCCCTCGAGCAGTACTTC TRBD2 TRBJ2-7 TRBV11-2 .
CASSQSRETEAFF TGTGCCAGCAGCCAATCGAGGGAAACTGAAGCTTTCTTT . TRBJ1-1 TRBV16 .
CASSDRVYYGYTF TGTGCCAGTAGTGACCGGGTTTACTATGGCTACACCTTC . TRBJ1-2 TRBV19 .
CASSPRTSGRPNTGELFF TGTGCCAGCAGCCCGCGGACTAGCGGGAGGCCGAACACCGGGGAGCTGTTTTTT TRBD2 TRBJ2-2 TRBV7-8 .
CASRLAVYNEQFF TGTGCCAGCCGACTAGCGGTGTACAATGAGCAGTTCTTC TRBD2 TRBJ2-1 TRBV27 few
CASSPRTGGYGYTF TGTGCCAGCAGCCCACGGACAGGGGGCTATGGCTACACCTTC TRBD1 TRBJ1-2 TRBV7-2 .